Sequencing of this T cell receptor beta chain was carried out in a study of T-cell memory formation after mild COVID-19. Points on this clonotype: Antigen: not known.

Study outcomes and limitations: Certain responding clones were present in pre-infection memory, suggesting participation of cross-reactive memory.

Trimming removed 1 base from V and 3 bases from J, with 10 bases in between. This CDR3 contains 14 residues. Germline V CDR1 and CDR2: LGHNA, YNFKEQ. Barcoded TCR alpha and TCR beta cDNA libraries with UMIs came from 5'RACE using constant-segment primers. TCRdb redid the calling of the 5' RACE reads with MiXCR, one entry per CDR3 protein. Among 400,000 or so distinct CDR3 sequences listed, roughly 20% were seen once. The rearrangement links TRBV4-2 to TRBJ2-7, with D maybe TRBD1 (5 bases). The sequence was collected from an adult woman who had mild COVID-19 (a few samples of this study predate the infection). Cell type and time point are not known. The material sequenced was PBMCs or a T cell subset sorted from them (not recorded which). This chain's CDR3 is CASSQGQPGYEQYF. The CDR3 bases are TGTGCCAGCAGCCAAGGACAGCCGGGCTACGAGCAGTACTTC.